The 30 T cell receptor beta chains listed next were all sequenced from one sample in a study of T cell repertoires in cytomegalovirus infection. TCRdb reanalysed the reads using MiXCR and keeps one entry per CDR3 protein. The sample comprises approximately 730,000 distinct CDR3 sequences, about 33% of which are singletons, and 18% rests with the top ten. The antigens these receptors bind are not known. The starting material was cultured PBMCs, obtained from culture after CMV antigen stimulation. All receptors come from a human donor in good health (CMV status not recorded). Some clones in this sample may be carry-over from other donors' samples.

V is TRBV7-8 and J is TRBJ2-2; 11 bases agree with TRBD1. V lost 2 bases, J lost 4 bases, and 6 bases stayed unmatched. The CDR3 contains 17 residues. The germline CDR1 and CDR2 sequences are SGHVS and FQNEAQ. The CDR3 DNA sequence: TGTGCCAGCAGCTTATCCGGGGACAGGGGGTTCACCGGGGAGCTGTTTTTT. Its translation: CASSLSGDRGFTGELFF.

CDR3 residues: CASSLEAGKNEQYF. The CDR3, as DNA: TGTGCCAGCAGCTTAGAGGCCGGAAAGAACGAGCAGTACTTC. V is TRBV7-6 and J is TRBJ2-7; D not resolved. The CDR3 has 14 amino acids. Germline-derived CDR1 and CDR2 are SGHVS and FNYEAQ. Trimming took 1 base from V and 5 from J, leaving 12 bases between them.

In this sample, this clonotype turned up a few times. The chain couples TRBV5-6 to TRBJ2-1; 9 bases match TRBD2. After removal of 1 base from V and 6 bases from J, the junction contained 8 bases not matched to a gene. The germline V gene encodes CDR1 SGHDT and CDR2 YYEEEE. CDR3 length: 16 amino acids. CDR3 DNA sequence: TGTGCCAGCAGCTTGAGAAGCCTAGCGGGGATCAATGAGCAGTTCTTC. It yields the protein CASSLRSLAGINEQFF. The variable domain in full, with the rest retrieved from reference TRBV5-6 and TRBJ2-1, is DAGVTQSPTHLIKTRGQQVTLRCSPKSGHDTVSWYQQALGQGPQFIFQYYEEEERQRGNFPDRFSGHQFPNYSSELNVNALLLGDSALYLCASSLRSLAGINEQFFGPGTRLTVL.

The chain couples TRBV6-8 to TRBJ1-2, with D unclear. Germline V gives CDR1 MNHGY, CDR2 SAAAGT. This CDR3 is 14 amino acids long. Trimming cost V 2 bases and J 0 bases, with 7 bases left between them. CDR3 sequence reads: CASSYDTANYGYTF. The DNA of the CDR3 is TGTGCCAGCAGTTACGACACTGCTAACTATGGCTACACCTTC.

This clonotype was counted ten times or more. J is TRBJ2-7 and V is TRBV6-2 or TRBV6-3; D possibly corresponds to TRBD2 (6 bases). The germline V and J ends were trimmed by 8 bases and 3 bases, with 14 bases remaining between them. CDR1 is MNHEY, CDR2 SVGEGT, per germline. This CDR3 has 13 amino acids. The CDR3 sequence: CASAGTAYYEQYF. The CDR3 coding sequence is TGTGCCAGCGCGGGGACGGCTTACTACGAGCAGTACTTC.

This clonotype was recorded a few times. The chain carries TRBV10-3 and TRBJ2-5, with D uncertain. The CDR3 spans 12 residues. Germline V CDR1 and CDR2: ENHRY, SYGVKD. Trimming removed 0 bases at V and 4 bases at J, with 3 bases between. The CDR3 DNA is TGTGCCATCAGTGAGTCCTCAGAGACCCAGTACTTC. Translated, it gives CAISESSETQYF.

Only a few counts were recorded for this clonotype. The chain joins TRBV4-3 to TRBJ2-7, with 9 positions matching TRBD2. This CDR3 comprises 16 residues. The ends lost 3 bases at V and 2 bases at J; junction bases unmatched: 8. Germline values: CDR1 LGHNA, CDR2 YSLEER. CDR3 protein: CASSQQAASGTYEQYF. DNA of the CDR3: TGCGCCAGCAGCCAGCAAGCCGCTAGCGGGACCTACGAGCAGTACTTC.

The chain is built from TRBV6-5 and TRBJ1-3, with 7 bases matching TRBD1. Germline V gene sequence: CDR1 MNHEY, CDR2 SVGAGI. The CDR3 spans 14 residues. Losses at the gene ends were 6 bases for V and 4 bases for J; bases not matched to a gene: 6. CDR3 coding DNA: TGTGCCAGCAGACAGACAGGGAGGGGAAACACCATATATTTT. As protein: CASRQTGRGNTIYF.

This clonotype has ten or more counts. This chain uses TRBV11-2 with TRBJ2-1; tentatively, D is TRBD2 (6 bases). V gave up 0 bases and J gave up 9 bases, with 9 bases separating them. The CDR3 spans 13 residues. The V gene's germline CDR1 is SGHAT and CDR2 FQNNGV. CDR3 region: CASSLDWRVEQFF. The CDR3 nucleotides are TGTGCCAGCAGCTTAGATTGGAGGGTTGAGCAGTTCTTC.

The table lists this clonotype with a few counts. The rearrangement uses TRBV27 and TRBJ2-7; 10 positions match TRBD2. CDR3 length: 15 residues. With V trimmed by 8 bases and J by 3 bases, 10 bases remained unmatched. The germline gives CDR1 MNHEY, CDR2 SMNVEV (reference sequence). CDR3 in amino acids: CASRSLAGEGYEQYF. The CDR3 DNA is TGTGCCAGCCGAAGCCTAGCGGGAGAGGGCTACGAGCAGTACTTC.

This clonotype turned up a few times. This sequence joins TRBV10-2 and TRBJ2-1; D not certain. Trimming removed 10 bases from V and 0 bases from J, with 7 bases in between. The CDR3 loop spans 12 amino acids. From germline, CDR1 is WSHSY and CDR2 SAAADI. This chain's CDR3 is CATTSSYNEQFF. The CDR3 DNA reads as TGCGCCACCACGAGCTCCTACAATGAGCAGTTCTTC.

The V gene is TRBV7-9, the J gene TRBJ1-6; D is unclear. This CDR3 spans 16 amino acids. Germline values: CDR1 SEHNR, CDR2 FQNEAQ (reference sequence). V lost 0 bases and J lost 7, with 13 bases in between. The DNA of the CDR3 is TGTGCCAGCAGCTTAGCTTTCACCTCCAGGAATTCACCCCTCCACTTT. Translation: CASSLAFTSRNSPLHF.

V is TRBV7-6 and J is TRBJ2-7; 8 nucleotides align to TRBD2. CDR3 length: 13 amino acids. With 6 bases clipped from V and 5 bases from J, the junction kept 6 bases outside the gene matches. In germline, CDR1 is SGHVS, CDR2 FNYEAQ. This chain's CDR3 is CASSLSGKHEQYF. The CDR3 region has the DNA TGTGCCAGCAGTCTTAGCGGGAAACACGAGCAGTACTTC.

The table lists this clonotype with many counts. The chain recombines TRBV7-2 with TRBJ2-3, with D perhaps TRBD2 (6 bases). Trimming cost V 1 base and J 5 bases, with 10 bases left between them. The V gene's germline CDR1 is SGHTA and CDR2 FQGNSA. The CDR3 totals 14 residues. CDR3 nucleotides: TGTGCCAGCAGCTTAGGATTCGGGAGAGATACGCAGTATTTT. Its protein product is CASSLGFGRDTQYF.

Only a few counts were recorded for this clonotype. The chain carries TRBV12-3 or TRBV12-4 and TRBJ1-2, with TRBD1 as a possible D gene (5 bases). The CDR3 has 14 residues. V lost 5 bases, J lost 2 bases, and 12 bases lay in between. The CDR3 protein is CASSTTGGNYGYTF. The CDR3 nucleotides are TGTGCCAGCAGTACCACCGGGGGGAACTATGGCTACACCTTC.

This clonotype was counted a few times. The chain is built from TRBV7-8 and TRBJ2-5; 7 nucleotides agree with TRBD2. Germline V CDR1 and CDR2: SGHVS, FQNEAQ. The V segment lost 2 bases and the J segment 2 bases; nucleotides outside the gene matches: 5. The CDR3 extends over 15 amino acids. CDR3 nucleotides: TGTGCCAGCAGCTTAACGCTAGCGGAGCAAGAGACCCAGTACTTC. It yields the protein CASSLTLAEQETQYF.

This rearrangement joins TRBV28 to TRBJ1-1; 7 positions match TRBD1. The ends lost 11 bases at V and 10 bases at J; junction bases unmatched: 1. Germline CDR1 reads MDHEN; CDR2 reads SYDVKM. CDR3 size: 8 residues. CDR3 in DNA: TGTGCCTCAGGGGGAGCTTTCTTT. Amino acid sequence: CASGGAFF.

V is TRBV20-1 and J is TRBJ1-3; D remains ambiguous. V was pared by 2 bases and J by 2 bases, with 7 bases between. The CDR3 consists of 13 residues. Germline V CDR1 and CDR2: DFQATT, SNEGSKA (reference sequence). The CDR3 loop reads CSARRAAGNTIYF. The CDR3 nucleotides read TGCAGTGCTAGAAGGGCAGCTGGAAACACCATATATTTT.

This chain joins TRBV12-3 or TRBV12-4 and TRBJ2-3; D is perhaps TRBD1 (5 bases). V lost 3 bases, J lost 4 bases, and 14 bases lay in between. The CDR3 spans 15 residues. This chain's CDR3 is CASSFRIIGADTQYF. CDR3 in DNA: TGTGCCAGCAGTTTTAGGATCATAGGGGCAGATACGCAGTATTTT.

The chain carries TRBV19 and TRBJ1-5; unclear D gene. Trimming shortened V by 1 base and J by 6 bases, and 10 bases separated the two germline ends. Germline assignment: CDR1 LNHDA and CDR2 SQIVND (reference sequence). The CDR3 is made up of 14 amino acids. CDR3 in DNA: TGTGCCAGTAGTATAGTGCTGGGTCCTCAGCCCCAGCATTTT. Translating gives CASSIVLGPQPQHF.

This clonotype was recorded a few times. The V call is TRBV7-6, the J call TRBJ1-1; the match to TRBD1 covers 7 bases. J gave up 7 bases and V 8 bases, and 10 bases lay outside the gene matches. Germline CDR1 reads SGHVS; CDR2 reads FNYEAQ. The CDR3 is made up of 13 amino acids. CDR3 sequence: CASRMTGNDEAFF. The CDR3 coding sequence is TGTGCCAGCCGGATGACAGGGAACGATGAAGCTTTCTTT.

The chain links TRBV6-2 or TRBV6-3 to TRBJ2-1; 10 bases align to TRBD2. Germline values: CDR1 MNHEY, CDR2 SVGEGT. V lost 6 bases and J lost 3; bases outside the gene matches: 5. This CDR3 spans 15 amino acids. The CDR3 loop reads CASSIRLAGYNEQFF. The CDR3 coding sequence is TGTGCCAGCAGCATTAGACTAGCGGGCTACAATGAGCAGTTCTTC.

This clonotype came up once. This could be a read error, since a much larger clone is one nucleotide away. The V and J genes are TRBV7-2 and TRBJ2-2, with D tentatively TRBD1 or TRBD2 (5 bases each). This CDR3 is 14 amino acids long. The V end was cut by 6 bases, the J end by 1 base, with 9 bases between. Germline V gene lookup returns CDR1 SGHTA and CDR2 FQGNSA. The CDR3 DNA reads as TGTGCCAGCAGGGGGGACGAGAACACCGGGGAGCTGTTTTTT. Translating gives CASRGDENTGELFF.

CDR3 in amino acids: CSARGTSGSADTQYF. The CDR3 coding sequence is TGCAGTGCTAGAGGGACTAGCGGCTCTGCAGATACGCAGTATTTT. The gene calls are TRBV20-1 and TRBJ2-3; 10 bases are shared with TRBD2. The V segment lost 1 base and the J segment 4 bases; nucleotides outside the gene matches: 5. CDR3 length equals 15 residues. Germline CDR1 is DFQATT and CDR2 is SNEGSKA (reference sequence).

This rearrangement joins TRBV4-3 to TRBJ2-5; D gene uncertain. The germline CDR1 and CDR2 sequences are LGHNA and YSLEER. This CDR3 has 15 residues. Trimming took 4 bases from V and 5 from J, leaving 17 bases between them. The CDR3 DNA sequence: TGCGCCAGCAGCCCCCTAGGATCATCGTCGGAGACCCAGTACTTC. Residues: CASSPLGSSSETQYF.

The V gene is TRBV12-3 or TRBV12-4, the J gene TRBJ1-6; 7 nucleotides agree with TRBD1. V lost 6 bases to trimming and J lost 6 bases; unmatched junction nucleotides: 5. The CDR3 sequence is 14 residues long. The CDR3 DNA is TGTGCCAGCAGCCCGGGACAGCTTAATTCACCCCTCCACTTT. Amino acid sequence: CASSPGQLNSPLHF.

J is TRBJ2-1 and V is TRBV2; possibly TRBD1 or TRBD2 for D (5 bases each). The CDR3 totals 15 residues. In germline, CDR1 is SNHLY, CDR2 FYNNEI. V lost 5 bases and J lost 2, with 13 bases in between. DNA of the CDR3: TGTGCCAGCAGTCAGATCCCGGGACCCTACAATGAGCAGTTCTTC. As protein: CASSQIPGPYNEQFF.

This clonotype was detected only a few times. This chain's CDR3 is CASSLGFPDTQYF. The CDR3 nucleotides read TGTGCCAGCAGTTTGGGTTTCCCAGATACGCAGTATTTT. The rearrangement links TRBV12-3 or TRBV12-4 to TRBJ2-3; D is ambiguous. Trimming pared 3 bases from V and 4 bases from J, leaving 8 bases between. CDR3 length: 13 amino acids.

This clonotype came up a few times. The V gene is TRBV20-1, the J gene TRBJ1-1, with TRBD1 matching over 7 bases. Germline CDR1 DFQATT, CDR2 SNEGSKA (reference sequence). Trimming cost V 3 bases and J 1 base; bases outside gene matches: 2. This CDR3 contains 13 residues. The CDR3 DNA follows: TGCAGTGCTAGGGACAGGAGGAACACTGAAGCTTTCTTT. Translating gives CSARDRRNTEAFF.

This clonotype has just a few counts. CDR3 in amino acids: CAISDRTGSQETQYF. The CDR3, as DNA: TGTGCCATCAGTGACCGGACAGGGAGCCAAGAGACCCAGTACTTC. The V gene is TRBV10-3, the J gene TRBJ2-5, with 8 bases identical to TRBD1. Germline V gives CDR1 ENHRY, CDR2 SYGVKD. V lost 3 bases to trimming and J lost 1 base; unmatched junction nucleotides: 4. The CDR3 covers 15 residues.